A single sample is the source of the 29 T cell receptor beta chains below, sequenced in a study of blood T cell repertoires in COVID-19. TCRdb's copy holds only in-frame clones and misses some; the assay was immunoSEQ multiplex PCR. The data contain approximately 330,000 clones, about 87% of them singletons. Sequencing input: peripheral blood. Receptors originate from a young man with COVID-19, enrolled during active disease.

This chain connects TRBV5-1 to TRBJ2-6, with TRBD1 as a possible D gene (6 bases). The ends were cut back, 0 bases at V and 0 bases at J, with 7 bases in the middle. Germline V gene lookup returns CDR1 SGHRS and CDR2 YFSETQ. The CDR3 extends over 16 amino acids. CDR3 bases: TGCGCCAGCAGCTTGGGACAGGTCTCTGGGGCCAACGTCCTGACTTTC. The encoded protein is CASSLGQVSGANVLTF.

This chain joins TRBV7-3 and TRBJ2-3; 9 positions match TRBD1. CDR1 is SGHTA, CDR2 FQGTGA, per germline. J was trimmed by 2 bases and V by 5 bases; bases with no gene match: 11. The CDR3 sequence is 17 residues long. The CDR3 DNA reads TGTGCCAGCAGCCACTCCACCTGGGACAGGGCCACAGATACGCAGTATTTT. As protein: CASSHSTWDRATDTQYF.

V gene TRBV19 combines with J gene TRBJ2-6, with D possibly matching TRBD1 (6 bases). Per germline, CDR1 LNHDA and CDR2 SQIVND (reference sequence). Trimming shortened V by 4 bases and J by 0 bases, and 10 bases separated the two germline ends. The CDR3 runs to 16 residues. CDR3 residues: CASSTTGTSGANVLTF. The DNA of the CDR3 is TGTGCCAGTAGTACTACAGGGACCTCTGGGGCCAACGTCCTGACTTTC.

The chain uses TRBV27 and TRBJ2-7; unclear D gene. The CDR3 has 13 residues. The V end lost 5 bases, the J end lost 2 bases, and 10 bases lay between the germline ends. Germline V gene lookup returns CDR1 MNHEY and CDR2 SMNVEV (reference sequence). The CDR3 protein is CASSRYPAYEQYF. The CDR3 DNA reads TGTGCCAGCAGTCGCTATCCTGCCTACGAGCAGTACTTC.

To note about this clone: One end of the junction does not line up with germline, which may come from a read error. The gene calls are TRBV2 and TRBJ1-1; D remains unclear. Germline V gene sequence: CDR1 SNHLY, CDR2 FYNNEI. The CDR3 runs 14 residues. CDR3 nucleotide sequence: TGTGCCAGCAGTTCCCGACGGGAGAACGCTGAAGCTTTCTTT. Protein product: CASSSRRENAEAFF.

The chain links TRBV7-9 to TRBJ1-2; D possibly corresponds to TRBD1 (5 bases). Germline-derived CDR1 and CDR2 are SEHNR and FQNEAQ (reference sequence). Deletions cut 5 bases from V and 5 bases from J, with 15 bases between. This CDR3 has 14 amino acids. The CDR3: CASSVAGWLYGYTF. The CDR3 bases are TGTGCCAGCAGCGTTGCAGGGTGGTTATATGGCTACACCTTC.

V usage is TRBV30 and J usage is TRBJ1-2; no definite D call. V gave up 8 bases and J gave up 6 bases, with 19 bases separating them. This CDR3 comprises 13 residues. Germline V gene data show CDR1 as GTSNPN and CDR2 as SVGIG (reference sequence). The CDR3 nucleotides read TGTGCCGAGAGGGTAGGGCTGAGGAATGGCTACACCTTC. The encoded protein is CAERVGLRNGYTF.

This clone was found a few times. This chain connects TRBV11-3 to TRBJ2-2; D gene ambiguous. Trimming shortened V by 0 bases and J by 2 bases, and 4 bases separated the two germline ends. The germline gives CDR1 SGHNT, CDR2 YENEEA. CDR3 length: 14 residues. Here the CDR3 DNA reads TGTGCCAGCAGCTTAGAGGGCAACACCGGGGAGCTGTTTTTT. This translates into CASSLEGNTGELFF. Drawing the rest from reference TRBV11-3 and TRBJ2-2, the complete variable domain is EAGVVQSPRYKIIEKKQPVAFWCNPISGHNTLYWYLQNLGQGPELLIRYENEEAVDDSQLPKDRFSAERLKGVDSTLKIQPAELGDSAVYLCASSLEGNTGELFFGEGSRLTVL.

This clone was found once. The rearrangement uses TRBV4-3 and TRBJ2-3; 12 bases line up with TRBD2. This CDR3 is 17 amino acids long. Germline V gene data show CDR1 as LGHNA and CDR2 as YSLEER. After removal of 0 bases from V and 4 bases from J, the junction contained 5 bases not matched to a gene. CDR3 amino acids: CASSQDRTSGVADTQYF. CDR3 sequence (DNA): TGCGCCAGCAGCCAAGATCGGACTAGCGGGGTAGCAGATACGCAGTATTTT.

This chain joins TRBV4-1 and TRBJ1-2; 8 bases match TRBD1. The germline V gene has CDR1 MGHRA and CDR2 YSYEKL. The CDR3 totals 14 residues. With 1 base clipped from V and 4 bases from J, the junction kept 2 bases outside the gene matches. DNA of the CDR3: TGCGCCAGCAGCCAAGGACAGGGGAGCTATGGCTACACCTTC. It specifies CASSQGQGSYGYTF.

The CDR3 protein is CASRARGANTGELFF. The DNA of the CDR3 is TGTGCCAGCAGAGCCAGGGGGGCGAACACCGGGGAGCTGTTTTTT. V is TRBV27 and J is TRBJ2-2; a possible D gene is TRBD1 (7 bases). This CDR3 spans 15 amino acids. Germline values: CDR1 MNHEY, CDR2 SMNVEV (reference sequence). Trimming pared 6 bases from V and 0 bases from J, leaving 11 bases between.

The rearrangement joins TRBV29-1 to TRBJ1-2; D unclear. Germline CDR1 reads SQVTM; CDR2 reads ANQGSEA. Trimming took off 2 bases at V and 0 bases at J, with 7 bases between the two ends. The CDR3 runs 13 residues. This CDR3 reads CSVEINSNYGYTF. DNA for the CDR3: TGCAGCGTTGAAATTAACTCTAACTATGGCTACACCTTC.

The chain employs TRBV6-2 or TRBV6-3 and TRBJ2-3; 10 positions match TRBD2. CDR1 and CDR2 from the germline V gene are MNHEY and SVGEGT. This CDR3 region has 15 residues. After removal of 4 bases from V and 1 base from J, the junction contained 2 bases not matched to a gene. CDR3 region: CASSSGTSGTDTQYF. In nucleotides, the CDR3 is TGTGCCAGCAGTTCCGGGACTAGCGGCACAGATACGCAGTATTTT.

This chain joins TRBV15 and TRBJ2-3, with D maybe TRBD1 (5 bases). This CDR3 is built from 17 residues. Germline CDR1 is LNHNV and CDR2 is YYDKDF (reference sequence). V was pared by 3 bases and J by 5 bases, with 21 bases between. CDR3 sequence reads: CATSSASPGWGQDTQYF. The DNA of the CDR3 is TGTGCCACCAGCAGCGCTTCCCCCGGGTGGGGCCAAGATACGCAGTATTTT.

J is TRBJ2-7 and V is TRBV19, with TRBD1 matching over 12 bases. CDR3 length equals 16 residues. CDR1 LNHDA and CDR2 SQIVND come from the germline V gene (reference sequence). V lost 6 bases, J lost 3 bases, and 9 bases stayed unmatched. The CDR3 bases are TGTGCCAGTAGGGGTACCGGGACAGGGGGCGTCTACGAGCAGTACTTC. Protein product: CASRGTGTGGVYEQYF. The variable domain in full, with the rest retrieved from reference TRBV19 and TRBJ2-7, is DGGITQSPKYLFRKEGQNVTLSCEQNLNHDAMYWYRQDPGQGLRLIYYSQIVNDFQKGDIAEGYSVSREKKESFPLTVTSAQKNPTAFYLCASRGTGTGGVYEQYFGPGTRLTVT.

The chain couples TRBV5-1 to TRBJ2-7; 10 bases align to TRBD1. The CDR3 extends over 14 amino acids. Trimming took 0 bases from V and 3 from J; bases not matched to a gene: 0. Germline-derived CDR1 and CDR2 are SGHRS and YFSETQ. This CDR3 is CASSLGTGGYEQYF. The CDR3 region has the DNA TGCGCCAGCAGCTTGGGGACAGGGGGCTACGAGCAGTACTTC.

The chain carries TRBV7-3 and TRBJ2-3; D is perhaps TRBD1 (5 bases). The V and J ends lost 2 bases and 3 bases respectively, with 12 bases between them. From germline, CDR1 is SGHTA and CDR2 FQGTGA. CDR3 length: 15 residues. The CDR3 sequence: CASSLVRGSTDTQYF. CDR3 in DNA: TGTGCCAGCAGCTTAGTAAGGGGCTCTACAGATACGCAGTATTTT.

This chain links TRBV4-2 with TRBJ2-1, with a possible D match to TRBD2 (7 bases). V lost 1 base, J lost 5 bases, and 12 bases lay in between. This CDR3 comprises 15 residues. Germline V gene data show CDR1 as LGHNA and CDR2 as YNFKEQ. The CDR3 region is CASSQGGGQNNEQFF. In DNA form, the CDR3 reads TGTGCCAGCAGCCAAGGCGGGGGACAAAACAATGAGCAGTTCTTC.

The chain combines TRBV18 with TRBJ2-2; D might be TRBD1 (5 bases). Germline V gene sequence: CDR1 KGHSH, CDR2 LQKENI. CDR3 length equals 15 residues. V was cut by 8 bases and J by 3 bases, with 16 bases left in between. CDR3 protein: CASGPRQTDTGELFF. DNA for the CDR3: TGTGCCAGCGGGCCTAGACAGACTGACACCGGGGAGCTGTTTTTT.

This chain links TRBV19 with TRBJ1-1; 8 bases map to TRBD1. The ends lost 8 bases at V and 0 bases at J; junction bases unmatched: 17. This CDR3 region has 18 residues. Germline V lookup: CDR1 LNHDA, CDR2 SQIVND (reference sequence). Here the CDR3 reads CASFPLFRGPGMNTEAFF. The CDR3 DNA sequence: TGTGCCAGTTTCCCTCTCTTCAGGGGGCCGGGTATGAACACTGAAGCTTTCTTT.

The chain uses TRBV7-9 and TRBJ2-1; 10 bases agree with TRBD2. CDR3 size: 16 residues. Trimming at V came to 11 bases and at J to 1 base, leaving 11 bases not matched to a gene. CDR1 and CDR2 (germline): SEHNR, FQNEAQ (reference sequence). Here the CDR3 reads CAPDGGSGRSYNEQFF. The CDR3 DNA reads TGTGCCCCGGACGGGGGTAGCGGGAGGTCCTACAATGAGCAGTTCTTC.

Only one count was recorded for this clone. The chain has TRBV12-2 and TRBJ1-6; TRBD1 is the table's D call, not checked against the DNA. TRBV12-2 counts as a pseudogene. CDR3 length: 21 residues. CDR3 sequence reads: CASRLAGQGIGGLIYNSPLHF. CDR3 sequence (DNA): TGTGCAAGTCGCTTAGCGGGACAGGGGATTGGCGGCCTTATCTATAATTCACCCCTCCACTTT.

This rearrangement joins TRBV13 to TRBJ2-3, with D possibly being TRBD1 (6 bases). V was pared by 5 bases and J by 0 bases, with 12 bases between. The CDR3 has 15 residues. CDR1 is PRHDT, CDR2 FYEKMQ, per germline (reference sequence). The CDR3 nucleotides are TGTGCCAGCAGCGAGGGGGTAGCTAGCACAGATACGCAGTATTTT. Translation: CASSEGVASTDTQYF. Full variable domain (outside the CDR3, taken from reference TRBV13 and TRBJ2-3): AAGVIQSPRHLIKEKRETATLKCYPIPRHDTVYWYQQGPGQDPQFLISFYEKMQSDKGSIPDRFSAQQFSDYHSELNMSSLELGDSALYFCASSEGVASTDTQYFGPGTRLTVL.

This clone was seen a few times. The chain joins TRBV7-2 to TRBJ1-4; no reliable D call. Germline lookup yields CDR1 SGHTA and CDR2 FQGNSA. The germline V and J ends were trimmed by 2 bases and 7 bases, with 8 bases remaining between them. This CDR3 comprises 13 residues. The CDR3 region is CASSLPGAEKLFF. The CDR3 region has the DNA TGTGCCAGCAGCTTACCGGGAGCTGAAAAACTGTTTTTT.

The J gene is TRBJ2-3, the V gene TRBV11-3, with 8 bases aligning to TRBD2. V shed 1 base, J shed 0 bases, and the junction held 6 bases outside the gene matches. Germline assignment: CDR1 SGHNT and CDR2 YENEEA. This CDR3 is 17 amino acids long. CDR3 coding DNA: TGTGCCAGCAGCTTAGGTAGCGGGGCTAGGAGCACAGATACGCAGTATTTT. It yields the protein CASSLGSGARSTDTQYF.

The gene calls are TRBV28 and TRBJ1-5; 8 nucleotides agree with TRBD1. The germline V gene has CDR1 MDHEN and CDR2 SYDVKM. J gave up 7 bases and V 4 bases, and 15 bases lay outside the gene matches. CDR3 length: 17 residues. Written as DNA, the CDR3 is TGTGCCAGCAGTTCGCCGGTAAGAACAGGGGGAGGACAGCCCCAGCATTTT. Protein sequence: CASSSPVRTGGGQPQHF.

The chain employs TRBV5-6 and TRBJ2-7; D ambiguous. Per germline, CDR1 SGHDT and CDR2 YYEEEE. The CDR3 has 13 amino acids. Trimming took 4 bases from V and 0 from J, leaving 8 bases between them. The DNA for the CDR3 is TGTGCCAGCAGCCCGCCGAGCTCCTACGAGCAGTACTTC. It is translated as CASSPPSSYEQYF. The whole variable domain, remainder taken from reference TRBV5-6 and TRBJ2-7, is DAGVTQSPTHLIKTRGQQVTLRCSPKSGHDTVSWYQQALGQGPQFIFQYYEEEERQRGNFPDRFSGHQFPNYSSELNVNALLLGDSALYLCASSPPSSYEQYFGPGTRLTVT.

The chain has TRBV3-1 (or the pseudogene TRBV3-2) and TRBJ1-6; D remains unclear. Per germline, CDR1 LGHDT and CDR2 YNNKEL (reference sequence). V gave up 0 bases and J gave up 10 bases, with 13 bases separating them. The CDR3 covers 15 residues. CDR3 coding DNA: TGTGCCAGCAGCCAAGATCGGGGAGTAGCGTCACCCCTCCACTTT. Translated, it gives CASSQDRGVASPLHF.

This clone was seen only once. DNA for the CDR3: TGTGCCAGCAGTTCCACGACTAGCGGGAAACATCCCTACGAGCAGTACTTC. It encodes CASSSTTSGKHPYEQYF. This chain uses TRBV28 with TRBJ2-7, with 11 bases identical to TRBD2. This CDR3 is 17 amino acids long. CDR1 is MDHEN, CDR2 SYDVKM, per germline. The junction had 10 bases not matched to a gene; V was cut back by 4 bases and J by 2 bases.